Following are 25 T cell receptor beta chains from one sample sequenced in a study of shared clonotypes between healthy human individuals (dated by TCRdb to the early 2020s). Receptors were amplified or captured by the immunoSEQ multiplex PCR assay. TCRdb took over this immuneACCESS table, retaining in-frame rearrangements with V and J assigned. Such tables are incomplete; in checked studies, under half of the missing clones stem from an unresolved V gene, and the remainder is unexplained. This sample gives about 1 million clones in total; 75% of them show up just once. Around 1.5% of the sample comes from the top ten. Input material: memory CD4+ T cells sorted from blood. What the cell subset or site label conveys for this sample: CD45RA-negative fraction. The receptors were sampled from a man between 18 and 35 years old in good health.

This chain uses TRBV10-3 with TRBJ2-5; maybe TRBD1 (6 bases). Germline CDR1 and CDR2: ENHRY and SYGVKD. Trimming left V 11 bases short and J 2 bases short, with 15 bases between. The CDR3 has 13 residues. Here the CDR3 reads CAASSTGQETQYF. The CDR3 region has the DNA TGTGCCGCCTCATCGACAGGACAAGAGACCCAGTACTTC.

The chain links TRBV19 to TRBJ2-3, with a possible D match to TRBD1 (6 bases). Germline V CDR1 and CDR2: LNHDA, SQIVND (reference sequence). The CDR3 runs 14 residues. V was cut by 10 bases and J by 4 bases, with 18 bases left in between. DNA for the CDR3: TGTGCCACCCGGACAGCCCATCTGGCAGATACGCAGTATTTT. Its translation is CATRTAHLADTQYF. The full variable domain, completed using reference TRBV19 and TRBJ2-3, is DGGITQSPKYLFRKEGQNVTLSCEQNLNHDAMYWYRQDPGQGLRLIYYSQIVNDFQKGDIAEGYSVSREKKESFPLTVTSAQKNPTAFYLCATRTAHLADTQYFGPGTRLTVL.

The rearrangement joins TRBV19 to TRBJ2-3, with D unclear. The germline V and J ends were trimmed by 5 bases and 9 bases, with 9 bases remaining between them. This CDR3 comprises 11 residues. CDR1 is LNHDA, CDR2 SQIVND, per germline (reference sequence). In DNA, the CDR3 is TGTGCCAGTAGTCAAGGACCCACGCAGTATTTT. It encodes CASSQGPTQYF.

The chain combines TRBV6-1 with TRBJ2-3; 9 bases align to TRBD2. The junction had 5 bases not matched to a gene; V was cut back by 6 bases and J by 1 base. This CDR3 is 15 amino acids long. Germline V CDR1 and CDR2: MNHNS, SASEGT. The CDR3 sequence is CASRTAGGRTDTQYF. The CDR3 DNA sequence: TGTGCCAGCAGGACAGCGGGGGGACGCACAGATACGCAGTATTTT.

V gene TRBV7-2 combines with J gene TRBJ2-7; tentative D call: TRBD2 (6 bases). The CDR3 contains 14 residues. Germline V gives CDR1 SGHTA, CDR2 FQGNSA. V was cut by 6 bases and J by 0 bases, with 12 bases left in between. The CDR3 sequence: CASRTGLSSYEQYF. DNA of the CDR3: TGTGCCAGCAGAACGGGACTTAGCTCCTACGAGCAGTACTTC.

This chain's CDR3 is CASSTLTGYSGNTIYF. CDR3 sequence (DNA): TGTGCCAGCAGCACTCTCACCGGGTATTCTGGAAACACCATATATTTT. The rearrangement joins TRBV9 to TRBJ1-3, with D unclear. Germline lookup yields CDR1 SGDLS and CDR2 YYNGEE. The CDR3 has 16 residues. V gave up 4 bases and J gave up 1 base, with 15 bases separating them.

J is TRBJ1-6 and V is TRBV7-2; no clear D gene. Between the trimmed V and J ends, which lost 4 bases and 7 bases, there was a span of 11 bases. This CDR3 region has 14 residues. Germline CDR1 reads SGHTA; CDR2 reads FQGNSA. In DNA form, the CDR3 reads TGTGCCAGCAGCTCGAAGAGAACCAATTCACCCCTCCACTTT. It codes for CASSSKRTNSPLHF. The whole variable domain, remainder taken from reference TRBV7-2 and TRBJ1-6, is GAGVSQSPSNKVTEKGKDVELRCDPISGHTALYWYRQSLGQGLEFLIYFQGNSAPDKSGLPSDRFSAERTGGSVSTLTIQRTQQEDSAVYLCASSSKRTNSPLHFGNGTRLTVT.

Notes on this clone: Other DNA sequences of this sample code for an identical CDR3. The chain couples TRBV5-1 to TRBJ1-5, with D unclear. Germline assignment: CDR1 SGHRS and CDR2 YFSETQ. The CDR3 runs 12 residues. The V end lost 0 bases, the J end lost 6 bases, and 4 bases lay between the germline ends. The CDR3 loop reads CASSLDGQPQHF. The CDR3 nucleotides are TGCGCCAGCAGCTTGGATGGTCAGCCCCAGCATTTT.

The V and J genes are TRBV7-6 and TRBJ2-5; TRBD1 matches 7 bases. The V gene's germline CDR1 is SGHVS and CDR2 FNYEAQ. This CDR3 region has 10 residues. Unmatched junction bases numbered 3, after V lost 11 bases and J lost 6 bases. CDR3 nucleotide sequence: TGTGCCTCACAGGGGCAGACCCAGTACTTC. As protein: CASQGQTQYF.

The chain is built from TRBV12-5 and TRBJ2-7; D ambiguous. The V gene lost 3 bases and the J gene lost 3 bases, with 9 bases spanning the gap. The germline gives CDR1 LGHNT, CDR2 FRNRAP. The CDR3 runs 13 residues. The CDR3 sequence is CASGFDGNYEQYF. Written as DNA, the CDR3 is TGTGCTAGTGGTTTTGATGGGAACTACGAGCAGTACTTC.

The CDR3 protein is CASSSLGEGVTGEQYF. CDR3 coding DNA: TGTGCCAGCAGTTCATTGGGGGAGGGGGTAACGGGCGAGCAGTACTTC. The J gene is TRBJ2-7, the V gene TRBV28; possibly TRBD2 for D (7 bases). CDR3 length equals 16 residues. Trimming cost V 4 bases and J 6 bases, with 22 bases left between them. CDR1 and CDR2 from the germline V gene are MDHEN and SYDVKM.

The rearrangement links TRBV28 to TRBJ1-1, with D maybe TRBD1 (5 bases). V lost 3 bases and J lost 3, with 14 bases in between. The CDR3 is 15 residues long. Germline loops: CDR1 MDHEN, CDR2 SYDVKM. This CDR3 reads CASSFMGPGDTEAFF. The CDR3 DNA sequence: TGTGCCAGCAGTTTCATGGGGCCCGGGGACACTGAAGCTTTCTTT.

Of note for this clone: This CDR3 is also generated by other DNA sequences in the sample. Here the CDR3 reads CASSSGQGYEQYF. The CDR3 DNA is TGTGCCAGCTCGTCAGGACAGGGCTACGAGCAGTACTTC. The rearrangement joins TRBV18 to TRBJ2-7; 8 positions agree with TRBD1. Germline V CDR1 and CDR2: KGHSH, LQKENI. Germline trimming cut 6 bases from V and 3 bases from J; bases unmatched to any gene: 4. This CDR3 spans 13 amino acids. Full variable domain (outside the CDR3, taken from reference TRBV18 and TRBJ2-7): NAGVMQNPRHLVRRRGQEARLRCSPMKGHSHVYWYRQLPEEGLKFMVYLQKENIIDESGMPKERFSAEFPKEGPSILRIQQVVRGDSAAYFCASSSGQGYEQYFGPGTRLTVT.

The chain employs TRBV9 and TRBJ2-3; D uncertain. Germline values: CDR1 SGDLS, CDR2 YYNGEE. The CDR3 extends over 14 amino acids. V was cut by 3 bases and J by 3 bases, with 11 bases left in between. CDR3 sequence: CASSASDGTDTQYF. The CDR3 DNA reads TGTGCCAGCAGCGCCTCAGACGGGACAGATACGCAGTATTTT.

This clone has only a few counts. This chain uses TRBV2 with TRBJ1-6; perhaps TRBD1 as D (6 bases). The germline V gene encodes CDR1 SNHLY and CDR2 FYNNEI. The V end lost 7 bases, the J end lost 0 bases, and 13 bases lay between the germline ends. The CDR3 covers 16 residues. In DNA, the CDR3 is TGTGCCAGCACCGTCGACAGGAGCTCCTATAATTCACCCCTCCACTTT. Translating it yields CASTVDRSSYNSPLHF.

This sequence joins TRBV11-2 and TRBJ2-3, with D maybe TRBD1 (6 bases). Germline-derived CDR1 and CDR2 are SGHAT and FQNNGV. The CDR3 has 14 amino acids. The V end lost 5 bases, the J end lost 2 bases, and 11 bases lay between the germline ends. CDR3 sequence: CASSPDSITDTQYF. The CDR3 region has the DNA TGTGCCAGCAGCCCGGACAGTATCACAGATACGCAGTATTTT.

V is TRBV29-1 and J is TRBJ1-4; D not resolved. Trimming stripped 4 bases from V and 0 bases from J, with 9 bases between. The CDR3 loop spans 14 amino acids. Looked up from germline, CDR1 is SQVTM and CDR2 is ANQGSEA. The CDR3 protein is CSVVGAATNEKLFF. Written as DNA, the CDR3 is TGCAGCGTTGTTGGAGCTGCAACTAATGAAAAACTGTTTTTT.

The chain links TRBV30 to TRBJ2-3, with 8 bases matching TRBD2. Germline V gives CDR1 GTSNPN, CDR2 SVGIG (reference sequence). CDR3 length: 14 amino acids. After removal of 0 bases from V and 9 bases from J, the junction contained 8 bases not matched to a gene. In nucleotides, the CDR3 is TGTGCCTGGAGTGTAGCCGGGGGGGCTGGGACGCAGTATTTT. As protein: CAWSVAGGAGTQYF.

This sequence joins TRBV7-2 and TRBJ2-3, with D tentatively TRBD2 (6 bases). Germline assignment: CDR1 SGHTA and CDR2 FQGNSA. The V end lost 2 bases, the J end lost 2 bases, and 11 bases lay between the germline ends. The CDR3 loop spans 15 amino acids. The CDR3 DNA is TGTGCCAGCAGCTTAAGGACTACCAACACAGATACGCAGTATTTT. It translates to CASSLRTTNTDTQYF.

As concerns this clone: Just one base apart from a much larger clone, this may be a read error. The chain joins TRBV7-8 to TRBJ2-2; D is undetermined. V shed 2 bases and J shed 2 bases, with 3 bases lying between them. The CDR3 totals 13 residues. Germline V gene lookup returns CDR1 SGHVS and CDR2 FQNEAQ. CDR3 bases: TGTGCCAGCAGCTTAACCAACACCGGGGAGCTGTTTTTT. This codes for CASSLTNTGELFF.

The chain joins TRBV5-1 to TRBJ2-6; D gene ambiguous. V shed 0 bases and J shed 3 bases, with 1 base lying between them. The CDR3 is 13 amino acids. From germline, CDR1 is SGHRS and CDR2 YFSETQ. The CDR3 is CASSLDGANVLTF. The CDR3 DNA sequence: TGCGCCAGCAGCTTGGATGGGGCCAACGTCCTGACTTTC.

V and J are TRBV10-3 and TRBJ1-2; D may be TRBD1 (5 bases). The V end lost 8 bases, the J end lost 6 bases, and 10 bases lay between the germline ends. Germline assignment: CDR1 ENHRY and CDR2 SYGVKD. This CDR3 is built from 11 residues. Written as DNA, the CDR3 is TGTGCCATCGGAGGGGCTGATGGCTACACCTTC. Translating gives CAIGGADGYTF.

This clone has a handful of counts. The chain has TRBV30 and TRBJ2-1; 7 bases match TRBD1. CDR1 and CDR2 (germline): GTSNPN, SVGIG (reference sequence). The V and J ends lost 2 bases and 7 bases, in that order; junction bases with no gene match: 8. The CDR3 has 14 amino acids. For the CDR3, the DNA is TGTGCCTGGAGTCGAGGGGGCATGAGGAATGAGCAGTTCTTC. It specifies CAWSRGGMRNEQFF.

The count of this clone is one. The CDR3 here is CASSSDSPNQPQHF. The CDR3, as DNA: TGCGCCAGCAGCTCCGACAGCCCCAATCAGCCCCAGCATTTT. The chain joins TRBV5-1 to TRBJ1-5; D might be TRBD1 (5 bases). Germline lookup yields CDR1 SGHRS and CDR2 YFSETQ. The length of the CDR3 is 14 residues. Trimming pared 3 bases from V and 3 bases from J, leaving 10 bases between. Based on the CDR3 plus reference TRBV5-1 and TRBJ1-5, the full variable domain is KAGVTQTPRYLIKTRGQQVTLSCSPISGHRSVSWYQQTPGQGLQFLFEYFSETQRNKGNFPGRFSGRQFSNSRSEMNVSTLELGDSALYLCASSSDSPNQPQHFGDGTRLSIL.

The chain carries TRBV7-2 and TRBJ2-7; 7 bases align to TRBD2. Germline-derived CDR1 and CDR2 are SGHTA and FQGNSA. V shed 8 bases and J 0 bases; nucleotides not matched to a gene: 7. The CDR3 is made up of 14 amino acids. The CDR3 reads CASSWRGSSYEQYF. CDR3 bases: TGTGCCAGCTCCTGGCGGGGGAGCTCCTACGAGCAGTACTTC. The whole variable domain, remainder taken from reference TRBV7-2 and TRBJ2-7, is GAGVSQSPSNKVTEKGKDVELRCDPISGHTALYWYRQSLGQGLEFLIYFQGNSAPDKSGLPSDRFSAERTGGSVSTLTIQRTQQEDSAVYLCASSWRGSSYEQYFGPGTRLTVT.